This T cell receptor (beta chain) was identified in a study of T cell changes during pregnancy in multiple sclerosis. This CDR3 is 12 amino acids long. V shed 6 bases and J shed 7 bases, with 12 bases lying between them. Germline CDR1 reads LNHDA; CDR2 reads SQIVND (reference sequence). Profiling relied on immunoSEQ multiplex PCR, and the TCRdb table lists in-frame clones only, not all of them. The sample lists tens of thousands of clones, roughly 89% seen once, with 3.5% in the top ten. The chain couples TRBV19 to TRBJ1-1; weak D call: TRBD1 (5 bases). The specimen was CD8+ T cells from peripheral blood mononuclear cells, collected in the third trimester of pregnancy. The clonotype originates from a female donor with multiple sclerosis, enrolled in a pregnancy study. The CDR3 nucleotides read TGTGCCAGTAGCCACCGGGACTTTGAAGCTTTCTTT. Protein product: CASSHRDFEAFF.